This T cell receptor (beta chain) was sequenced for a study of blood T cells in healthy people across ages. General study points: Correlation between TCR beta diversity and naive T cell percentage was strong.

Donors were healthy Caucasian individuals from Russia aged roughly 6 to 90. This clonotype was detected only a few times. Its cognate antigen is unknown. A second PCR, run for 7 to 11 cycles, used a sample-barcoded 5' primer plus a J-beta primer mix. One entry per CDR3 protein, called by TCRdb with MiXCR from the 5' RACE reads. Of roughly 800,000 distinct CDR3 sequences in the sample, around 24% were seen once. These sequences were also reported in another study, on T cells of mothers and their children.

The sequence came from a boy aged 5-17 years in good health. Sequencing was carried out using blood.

The CDR3 nucleotides read TGTGCCAGCAGCCAAAGTGGCAGCGCCAAAAACATTCAGTACTTC. Translation: CASSQSGSAKNIQYF. The chain recombines TRBV3-1 with TRBJ2-4; D unresolved. The ends were cut back, 2 bases at V and 1 base at J, with 9 bases in the middle. The germline V gene has CDR1 LGHDT and CDR2 YNNKEL (reference sequence). The CDR3 is made up of 15 amino acids.